One and the same sample provided the 6 T cell receptor beta chains below, sequenced in a study of CD8 T cells in ankylosing spondylitis. TCRdb used MiXCR to reprocess the 5' RACE reads, holding one entry per CDR3 protein. Seen here are a few hundred thousand distinct CDR3 sequences, less than 25% observed once, and the top ten hold about 4%. The material sequenced was blood, either unsorted or a sorted T cell fraction (not recorded which). All receptors derive from a female donor with ankylosing spondylitis or in good health (not recorded which).

This clonotype appeared many times. This chain links TRBV12-3 or TRBV12-4 with TRBJ2-1, with TRBD2 matching over 9 bases. The CDR3 runs to 14 residues. V dropped 7 bases and J dropped 7; count of bases not matched to a gene: 8. DNA for the CDR3: TGTGCCAGCAAGGTAGCGGGAGATGGGAATGAGCAGTTCTTC. Translation gives CASKVAGDGNEQFF.

This clonotype has a handful of counts. The chain joins TRBV12-3 or TRBV12-4 to TRBJ2-3; weak D call: TRBD1 (6 bases). The CDR3 totals 15 residues. Deletions cut 2 bases from V and 8 bases from J, with 17 bases between. Here the CDR3 DNA reads TGTGCCAGCAGTTTAAGGATTGGACAGATAGGTACGCAGTATTTT. Translating it yields CASSLRIGQIGTQYF.

The chain is built from TRBV5-1 and TRBJ2-3; 7 bases map to TRBD1. The germline V gene encodes CDR1 SGHRS and CDR2 YFSETQ. The CDR3 has 15 amino acids. V lost 2 bases and J lost 2; bases outside the gene matches: 5. The CDR3 loop is CASSFRDSLTDTQYF. The DNA for the CDR3 is TGCGCCAGCAGCTTCAGGGACAGCCTCACAGATACGCAGTATTTT.

A few counts support this clonotype. The chain carries TRBV30 and TRBJ1-2; TRBD1 aligns across 9 bases. The germline CDR1 and CDR2 sequences are GTSNPN and SVGIG (reference sequence). CDR3 length equals 13 residues. The V and J ends lost 4 bases and 7 bases, in that order; junction bases with no gene match: 7. The CDR3 loop is CAWIRGDRAGYTF. As DNA, the CDR3 is TGTGCCTGGATCCGGGGGGACAGGGCTGGCTACACCTTC. Full variable domain (rest looked up from reference TRBV30 and TRBJ1-2): SQTIHQWPATLVQPVGSPLSLECTVEGTSNPNLYWYRQAAGRGLQLLFYSVGIGQISSEVPQNLSASRPQDRQFILSSKKLLLSDSGFYLCAWIRGDRAGYTFGSGTRLTVV.

The chain is built from TRBV7-2 and TRBJ2-7, with no clear D. CDR3 length: 14 residues. Germline CDR1 is SGHTA and CDR2 is FQGNSA. The ends were cut back, 4 bases at V and 0 bases at J, with 10 bases in the middle. In DNA, the CDR3 is TGTGCCAGCAGCTATTCCCGGCGCTCCTACGAGCAGTACTTC. Amino acids: CASSYSRRSYEQYF.

This clonotype was observed a few times. The chain links TRBV2 to TRBJ2-7; TRBD2 matches 9 bases. Germline trimming cut 7 bases from V and 4 bases from J; bases unmatched to any gene: 8. The CDR3 extends over 14 amino acids. The germline V gene encodes CDR1 SNHLY and CDR2 FYNNEI. The CDR3 spells CASKDGGRGYEQYF. The DNA for the CDR3 is TGTGCCAGCAAGGACGGCGGGAGGGGTTACGAGCAGTACTTC.